This T cell receptor (beta chain) was recorded in a study of blood T cell repertoires in COVID-19. Study overall: COVID-19 samples collected from the United States, Italy and Spain covered acute and convalescent phases.

In the study's own analysis: Amplification with reference gene primers provided the estimates of nucleated cell counts. TCRdb's table, derived via immunoSEQ multiplex PCR, lists solely in-frame clones and lacks some. V, J and clone size are taken as reported in that table, and D and trimming were inferred from the DNA itself. Of 200,000 to 300,000 clones listed, around 89% are singletons. Germline trimming cut 0 bases from V and 6 bases from J; bases unmatched to any gene: 17. The germline CDR1 and CDR2 sequences are GTSNPN and SVGIG (reference sequence). This CDR3 comprises 20 residues. Sequenced: PBMCs or T cells enriched from blood (not recorded which). The TCR comes from a woman in her 30s who had recovered from COVID-19. This chain links TRBV30 with TRBJ2-1; TRBD2 agrees at 13 bases. CDR3 bases: TGTGCCTGGAGTGTACGAAGACTAGCGGGAGGTCAGAGGAGGGGCAATGAGCAGTTCTTC. Its protein is CAWSVRRLAGGQRRGNEQFF.